These T cell receptor beta chains were read from a single sample in a study of blood T cell repertoires in COVID-19. Clones were read by immunoSEQ multiplex PCR, and TCRdb kept only the in-frame ones, dropping some. The sample has about 38,000 clones, 74% seen once. The sample was peripheral blood. The receptor set was obtained from a man aged 70 or older with COVID-19, enrolled during active disease. Each CDR3 is given with its conserved first and last residue. Fields, in order: CDR3 protein, CDR3 DNA, clone size, J gene, V gene, D gene. A D gene is named only where the DNA matches it firmly. Expanded clones get a size class; other rows say once, few or many, or leave the size out.

CDR3aa: CASSLYKGTGELFF; CDR3nt: TGTGCCAGCAGCTTATATAAGGGGACCGGGGAGCTGTTTTTT; abundance: -; j_gene: TRBJ2-2; v_gene: TRBV7-3; d_gene: -
CDR3aa: CASSPGQGNEQFF; CDR3nt: TGTGCCAGCAGTCCGGGACAGGGAAATGAGCAGTTCTTC; abundance: -; j_gene: TRBJ2-1; v_gene: TRBV27; d_gene: TRBD1
CDR3aa: CASTFGQFTMNTEAFF; CDR3nt: TGCGCCAGCACTTTTGGACAGTTTACTATGAACACTGAAGCTTTCTTT; abundance: -; j_gene: TRBJ1-1; v_gene: TRBV5-1; d_gene: -
CDR3aa: CASSLDTGSGNTIYF; CDR3nt: TGCGCCAGCAGCTTGGACACGGGCTCTGGAAACACCATATATTTT; abundance: once; j_gene: TRBJ1-3; v_gene: TRBV5-1; d_gene: -
CDR3aa: CASSSVQSGNTIYF; CDR3nt: TGTGCCAGCAGCTCTGTACAATCTGGAAACACCATATATTTT; abundance: many; j_gene: TRBJ1-3; v_gene: TRBV11-2; d_gene: -
CDR3aa: CASSRDPRGEQYF; CDR3nt: TGTGCCAGCAGTCGGGACCCCCGGGGGGAGCAGTACTTC; abundance: -; j_gene: TRBJ2-7; v_gene: TRBV12-3/TRBV12-4; d_gene: -
CDR3aa: CASSEGVGVGNEKLFF; CDR3nt: TGTGCCAGCAGCGAAGGAGTAGGGGTGGGTAATGAAAAACTGTTTTTT; abundance: -; j_gene: TRBJ1-4; v_gene: TRBV25-1; d_gene: -
CDR3aa: CASGRGEAFF; CDR3nt: TGTGCCAGTGGAAGGGGGGAAGCTTTCTTT; abundance: -; j_gene: TRBJ1-1; v_gene: TRBV19; d_gene: -
CDR3aa: CASSRAGSVGELFF; CDR3nt: TGCGCCAGCAGTCGGGCGGGGTCAGTCGGGGAGCTGTTTTTT; abundance: -; j_gene: TRBJ2-2; v_gene: TRBV10-2; d_gene: -
CDR3aa: CASSLGLTREQYF; CDR3nt: TGTGCCAGCAGCTTAGGGCTGACCAGGGAGCAGTACTTC; abundance: few; j_gene: TRBJ2-7; v_gene: TRBV13; d_gene: -
CDR3aa: CASSLSGRGNQPQHF; CDR3nt: TGTGCCAGCAGTTTATCAGGGAGGGGGAATCAGCCCCAGCATTTT; abundance: -; j_gene: TRBJ1-5; v_gene: TRBV2; d_gene: -
CDR3aa: CASSFSTANEQFF; CDR3nt: TGTGCCAGCAGCTTTAGCACGGCAAATGAGCAGTTCTTC; abundance: -; j_gene: TRBJ2-1; v_gene: TRBV11-3; d_gene: -
CDR3aa: CASSRDRNYGYTF; CDR3nt: TGTGCCAGCAGCCGAGACAGGAACTATGGCTACACCTTC; abundance: -; j_gene: TRBJ1-2; v_gene: TRBV27; d_gene: -
CDR3aa: CASGGDSYNSPLHF; CDR3nt: TGTGCCAGTGGGGGGGACTCCTATAATTCACCCCTCCACTTT; abundance: -; j_gene: TRBJ1-6; v_gene: TRBV3-1/TRBV3-2; d_gene: -
CDR3aa: CASSIYGTSSFF; CDR3nt: TGTGCCAGTAGTATATATGGGACAAGTTCTTTCTTT; abundance: few; j_gene: TRBJ1-1; v_gene: TRBV19; d_gene: -
CDR3aa: CASRSVWTEAFF; CDR3nt: TGTGCCAGCAGATCGGTTTGGACTGAAGCTTTCTTT; abundance: -; j_gene: TRBJ1-1; v_gene: TRBV11-3; d_gene: -
CDR3aa: CASSTQGMNKFYGYTF; CDR3nt: TGTGCCAGTAGTACACAGGGTATGAATAAGTTCTATGGCTACACCTTC; abundance: -; j_gene: TRBJ1-2; v_gene: TRBV19; d_gene: -
CDR3aa: CASSSGLYDSPLHF; CDR3nt: TGCGCCAGCAGCTCGGGACTATATGATTCACCCCTCCACTTT; abundance: -; j_gene: TRBJ1-6; v_gene: TRBV4-3; d_gene: -
CDR3aa: CASSPGQDYEQYF; CDR3nt: TGTGCCAGTAGTCCCGGACAGGACTACGAGCAGTACTTC; abundance: medium-sized; j_gene: TRBJ2-7; v_gene: TRBV19; d_gene: TRBD1
CDR3aa: CASSQDVWGAGANVLTF; CDR3nt: TGCGCCAGCAGCCAAGATGTTTGGGGGGCTGGGGCCAACGTCCTGACTTTC; abundance: -; j_gene: TRBJ2-6; v_gene: TRBV4-3; d_gene: -
CDR3aa: CASSAQGGKYEQYF; CDR3nt: TGTGCCAGCAGCGCACAGGGGGGGAAATACGAGCAGTACTTC; abundance: -; j_gene: TRBJ2-7; v_gene: TRBV11-3; d_gene: -
CDR3aa: CASSVGQGYNSPLHF; CDR3nt: TGTGCCAGCAGCGTCGGGCAGGGCTATAATTCACCCCTCCACTTT; abundance: -; j_gene: TRBJ1-6; v_gene: TRBV9; d_gene: -
CDR3aa: CASSQAGNQPQHF; CDR3nt: TGTGCCAGCAGCCAGGCGGGCAATCAGCCCCAGCATTTT; abundance: -; j_gene: TRBJ1-5; v_gene: TRBV4-2; d_gene: -
CDR3aa: CASSIAPATTKKVEAFF; CDR3nt: TGTGCCAGTAGTATAGCCCCGGCGACGACAAAAAAAGTTGAAGCTTTCTTT; abundance: medium-sized; j_gene: TRBJ1-1; v_gene: TRBV19; d_gene: -
CDR3aa: CSVREGPGYEQYF; CDR3nt: TGCAGCGTCCGGGAGGGGCCAGGGTACGAGCAGTACTTC; abundance: -; j_gene: TRBJ2-7; v_gene: TRBV29-1; d_gene: TRBD2
CDR3aa: CASSLDLGTGRVYGYTF; CDR3nt: TGTGCCAGCAGCTTAGATCTCGGGACAGGGAGGGTCTATGGCTACACCTTC; abundance: -; j_gene: TRBJ1-2; v_gene: TRBV11-2; d_gene: TRBD1
CDR3aa: CASSPEGRGSTDTQYF; CDR3nt: TGTGCCAGCAGCCCGGAAGGGCGGGGAAGCACAGATACGCAGTATTTT; abundance: -; j_gene: TRBJ2-3; v_gene: TRBV3-1/TRBV3-2; d_gene: -
CDR3aa: CASSQDPFTGGSSYNSPLHF; CDR3nt: TGCGCCAGCAGCCAAGATCCCTTCACAGGAGGGAGCTCCTATAATTCACCCCTCCACTTT; abundance: -; j_gene: TRBJ1-6; v_gene: TRBV4-1; d_gene: -
CDR3aa: CASSFGAGLTDTQYF; CDR3nt: TGTGCCAGCAGCTTCGGGGCGGGACTCACAGATACGCAGTATTTT; abundance: -; j_gene: TRBJ2-3; v_gene: TRBV11-2; d_gene: -
CDR3aa: CASSDSDRGHWYEQYF; CDR3nt: TGCGCCAGCAGTGACTCCGACAGGGGGCACTGGTACGAGCAGTACTTC; abundance: -; j_gene: TRBJ2-7; v_gene: TRBV10-1; d_gene: TRBD1
CDR3aa: CASRSDRIGMSPLHF; CDR3nt: TGTGCCAGCAGAAGCGACAGGATCGGTATGTCACCCCTCCACTTT; abundance: -; j_gene: TRBJ1-6; v_gene: TRBV27; d_gene: -
CDR3aa: CASRGQGNQPQHF; CDR3nt: TGTGCCAGCAGGGGACAGGGGAATCAGCCCCAGCATTTT; abundance: -; j_gene: TRBJ1-5; v_gene: TRBV25-1; d_gene: TRBD1
CDR3aa: CASSSLRLRDTEAFF; CDR3nt: TGCGCCAGCAGCTCCCTACGTCTCCGGGACACTGAAGCTTTCTTT; abundance: -; j_gene: TRBJ1-1; v_gene: TRBV5-1; d_gene: -
CDR3aa: CASSQASGNTIYF; CDR3nt: TGTGCCAGCAGCCAGGCCTCCGGGAACACCATATATTTT; abundance: few; j_gene: TRBJ1-3; v_gene: TRBV3-1/TRBV3-2; d_gene: -
CDR3aa: CASSRRDVIYNEQFF; CDR3nt: TGTGCCAGCTCTCGGCGGGACGTGATCTACAATGAGCAGTTCTTC; abundance: -; j_gene: TRBJ2-1; v_gene: TRBV27; d_gene: -
CDR3aa: CSVRTGAAGYTF; CDR3nt: TGCAGCGTGAGGACAGGGGCGGCGGGCTACACCTTC; abundance: -; j_gene: TRBJ1-2; v_gene: TRBV29-1; d_gene: TRBD1
CDR3aa: CASSLGLAGVNEQFF; CDR3nt: TGTGCCAGCAGCCTGGGACTAGCGGGAGTCAATGAGCAGTTCTTC; abundance: few; j_gene: TRBJ2-1; v_gene: TRBV7-7; d_gene: TRBD2
CDR3aa: CASRTGTANTGELFF; CDR3nt: TGCGCCAGCAGGACCGGGACAGCGAACACCGGGGAGCTGTTTTTT; abundance: -; j_gene: TRBJ2-2; v_gene: TRBV5-1; d_gene: TRBD1
CDR3aa: CASSQDLGTGYTGELFF; CDR3nt: TGTGCCAGCAGCCAAGATCTTGGGACAGGGTACACCGGGGAGCTGTTTTTT; abundance: -; j_gene: TRBJ2-2; v_gene: TRBV14; d_gene: TRBD1